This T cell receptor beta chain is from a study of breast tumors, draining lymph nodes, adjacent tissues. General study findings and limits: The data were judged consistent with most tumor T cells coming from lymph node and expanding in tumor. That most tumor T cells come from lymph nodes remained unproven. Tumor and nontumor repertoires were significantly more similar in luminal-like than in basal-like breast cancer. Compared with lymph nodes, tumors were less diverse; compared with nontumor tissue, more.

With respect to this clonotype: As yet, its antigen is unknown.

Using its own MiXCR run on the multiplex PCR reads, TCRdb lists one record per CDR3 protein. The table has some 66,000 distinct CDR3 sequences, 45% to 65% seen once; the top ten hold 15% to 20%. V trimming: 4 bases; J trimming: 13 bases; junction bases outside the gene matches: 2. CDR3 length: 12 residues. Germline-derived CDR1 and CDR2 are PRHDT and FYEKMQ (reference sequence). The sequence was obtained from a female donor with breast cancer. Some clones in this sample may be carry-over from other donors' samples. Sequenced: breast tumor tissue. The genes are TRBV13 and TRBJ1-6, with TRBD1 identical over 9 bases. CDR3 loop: CASSSDRGPLHF. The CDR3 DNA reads TGTGCCAGCAGCTCCGACAGGGGGCCCCTCCACTTT.